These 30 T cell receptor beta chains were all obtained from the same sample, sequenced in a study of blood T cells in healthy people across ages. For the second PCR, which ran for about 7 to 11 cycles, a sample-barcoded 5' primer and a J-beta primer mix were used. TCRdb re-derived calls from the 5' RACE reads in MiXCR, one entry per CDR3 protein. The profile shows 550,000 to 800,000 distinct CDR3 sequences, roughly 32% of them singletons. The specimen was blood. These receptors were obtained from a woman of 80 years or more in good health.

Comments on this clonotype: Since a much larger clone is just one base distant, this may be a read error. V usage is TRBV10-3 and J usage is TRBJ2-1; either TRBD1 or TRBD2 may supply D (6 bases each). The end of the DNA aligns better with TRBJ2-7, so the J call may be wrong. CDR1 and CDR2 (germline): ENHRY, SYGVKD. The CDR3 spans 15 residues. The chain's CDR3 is CAISEGGTDYNEQYF. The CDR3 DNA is TGTGCCATCAGTGAAGGGGGGACGGACTACAATGAGCAGTACTTC.

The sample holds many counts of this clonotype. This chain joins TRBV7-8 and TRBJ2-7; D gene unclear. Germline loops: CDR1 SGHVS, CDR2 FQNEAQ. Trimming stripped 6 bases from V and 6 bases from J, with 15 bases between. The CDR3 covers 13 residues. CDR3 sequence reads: CASRLSVQREQYF. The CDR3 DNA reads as TGTGCCAGCAGGCTCTCGGTACAACGCGAGCAGTACTTC.

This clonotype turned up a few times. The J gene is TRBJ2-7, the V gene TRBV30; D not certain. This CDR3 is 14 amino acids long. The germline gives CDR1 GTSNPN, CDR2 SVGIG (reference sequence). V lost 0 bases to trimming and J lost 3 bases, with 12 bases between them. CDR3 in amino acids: CAWSVGLANYEQYF. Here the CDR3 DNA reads TGTGCCTGGAGTGTGGGGTTGGCAAACTACGAGCAGTACTTC.

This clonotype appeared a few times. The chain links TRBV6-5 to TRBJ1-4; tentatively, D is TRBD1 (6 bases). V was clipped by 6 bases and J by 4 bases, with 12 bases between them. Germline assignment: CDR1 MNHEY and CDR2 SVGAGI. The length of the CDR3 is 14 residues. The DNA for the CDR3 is TGTGCCAGCAGCTATGGACAGTTTAATGAAAAACTGTTTTTT. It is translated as CASSYGQFNEKLFF.

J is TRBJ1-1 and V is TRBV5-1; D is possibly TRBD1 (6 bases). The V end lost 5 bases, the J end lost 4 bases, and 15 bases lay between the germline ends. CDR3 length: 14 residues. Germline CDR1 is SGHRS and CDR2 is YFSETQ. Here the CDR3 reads CASSQGQIGTEAFF. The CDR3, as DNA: TGCGCCAGCAGTCAAGGACAGATCGGCACTGAAGCTTTCTTT.

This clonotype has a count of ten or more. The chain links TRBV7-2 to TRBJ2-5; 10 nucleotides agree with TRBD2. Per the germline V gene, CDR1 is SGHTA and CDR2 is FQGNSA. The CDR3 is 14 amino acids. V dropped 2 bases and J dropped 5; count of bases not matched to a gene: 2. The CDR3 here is CASSLLAGVETQYF. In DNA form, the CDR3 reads TGTGCCAGCAGCTTACTAGCGGGGGTGGAGACCCAGTACTTC.

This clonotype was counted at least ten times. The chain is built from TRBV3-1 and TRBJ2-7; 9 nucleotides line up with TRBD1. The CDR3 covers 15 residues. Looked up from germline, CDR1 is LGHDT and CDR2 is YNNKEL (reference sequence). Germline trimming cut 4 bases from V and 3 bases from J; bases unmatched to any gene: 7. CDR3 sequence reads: CASSPGWDRDYEQYF. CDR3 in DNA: TGTGCCAGCAGCCCAGGGTGGGACAGGGACTACGAGCAGTACTTC.

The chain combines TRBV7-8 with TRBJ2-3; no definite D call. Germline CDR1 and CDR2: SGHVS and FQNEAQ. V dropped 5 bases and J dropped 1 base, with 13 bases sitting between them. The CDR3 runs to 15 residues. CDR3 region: CASSNRHLRTDTQYF. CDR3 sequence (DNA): TGTGCCAGCAGCAACAGACACCTACGCACAGATACGCAGTATTTT.

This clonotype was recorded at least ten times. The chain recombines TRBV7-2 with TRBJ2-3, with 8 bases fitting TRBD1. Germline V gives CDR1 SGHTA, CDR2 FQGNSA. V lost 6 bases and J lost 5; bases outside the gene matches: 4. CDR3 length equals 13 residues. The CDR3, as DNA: TGTGCCAGCAGTCTACAGGGGGGAGATACGCAGTATTTT. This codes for CASSLQGGDTQYF.

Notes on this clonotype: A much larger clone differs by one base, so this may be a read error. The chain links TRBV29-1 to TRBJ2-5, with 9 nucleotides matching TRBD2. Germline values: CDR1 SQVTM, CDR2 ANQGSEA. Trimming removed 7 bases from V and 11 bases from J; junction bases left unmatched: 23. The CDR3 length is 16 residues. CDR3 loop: CSALPGRGGLGVEQYF. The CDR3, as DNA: TGCAGCGCACTCCCCGGGCGGGGGGGCCTCGGAGTTGAGCAGTACTTC.

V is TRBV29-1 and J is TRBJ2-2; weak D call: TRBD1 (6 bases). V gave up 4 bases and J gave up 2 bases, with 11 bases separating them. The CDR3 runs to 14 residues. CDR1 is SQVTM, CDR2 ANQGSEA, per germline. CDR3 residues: CSVAQGINTGELFF. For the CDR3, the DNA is TGCAGCGTTGCCCAGGGGATCAACACCGGGGAGCTGTTTTTT.

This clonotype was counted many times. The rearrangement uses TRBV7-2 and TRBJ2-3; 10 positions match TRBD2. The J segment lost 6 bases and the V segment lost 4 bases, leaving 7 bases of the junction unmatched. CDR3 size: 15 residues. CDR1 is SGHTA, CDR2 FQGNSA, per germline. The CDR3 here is CASSSLAGDRDTQYF. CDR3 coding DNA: TGTGCCAGCAGCTCTCTAGCGGGGGATCGCGATACGCAGTATTTT.

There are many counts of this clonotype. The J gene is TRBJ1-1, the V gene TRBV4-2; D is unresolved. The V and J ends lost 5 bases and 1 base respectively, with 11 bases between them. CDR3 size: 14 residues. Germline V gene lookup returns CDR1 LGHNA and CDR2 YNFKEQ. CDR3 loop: CASSVDIRNTEAFF. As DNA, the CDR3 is TGTGCCAGCAGCGTTGACATCCGGAACACTGAAGCTTTCTTT.

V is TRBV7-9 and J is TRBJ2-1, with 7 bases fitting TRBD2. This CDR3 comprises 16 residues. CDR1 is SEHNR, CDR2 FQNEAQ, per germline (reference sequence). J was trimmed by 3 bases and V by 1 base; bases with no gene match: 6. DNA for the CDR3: TGTGCCAGCAGCTTAGACAGGAGCGGGATCTACAATGAGCAGTTCTTC. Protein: CASSLDRSGIYNEQFF.

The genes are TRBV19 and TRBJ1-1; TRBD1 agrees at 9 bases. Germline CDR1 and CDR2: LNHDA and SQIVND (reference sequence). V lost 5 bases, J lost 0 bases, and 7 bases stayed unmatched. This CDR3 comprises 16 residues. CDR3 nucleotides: TGTGCCAGTAGTCCAGGACAGGGGTTCATGAACACTGAAGCTTTCTTT. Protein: CASSPGQGFMNTEAFF.

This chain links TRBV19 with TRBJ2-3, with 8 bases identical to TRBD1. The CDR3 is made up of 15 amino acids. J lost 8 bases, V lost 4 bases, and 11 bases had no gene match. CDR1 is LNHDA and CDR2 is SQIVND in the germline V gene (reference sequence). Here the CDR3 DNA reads TGTGCCAGTAGTACGCGACAGGGGTCTATAGGTACGCAGTATTTT. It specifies CASSTRQGSIGTQYF.

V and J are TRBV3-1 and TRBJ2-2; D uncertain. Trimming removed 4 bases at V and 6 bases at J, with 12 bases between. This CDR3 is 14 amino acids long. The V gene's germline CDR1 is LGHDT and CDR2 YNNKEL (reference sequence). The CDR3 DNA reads TGTGCCAGCAGCCCTGACCCGATAGCCGGGGAGCTGTTTTTT. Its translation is CASSPDPIAGELFF.

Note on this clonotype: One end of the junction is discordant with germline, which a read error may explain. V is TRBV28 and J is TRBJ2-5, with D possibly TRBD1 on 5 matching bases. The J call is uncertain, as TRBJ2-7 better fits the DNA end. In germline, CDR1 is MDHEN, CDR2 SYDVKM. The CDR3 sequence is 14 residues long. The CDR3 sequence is CAGSLLTDNYEQYF. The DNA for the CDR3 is TGTGCCGGCAGCCTTTTGACAGACAACTACGAGCAGTACTTC.

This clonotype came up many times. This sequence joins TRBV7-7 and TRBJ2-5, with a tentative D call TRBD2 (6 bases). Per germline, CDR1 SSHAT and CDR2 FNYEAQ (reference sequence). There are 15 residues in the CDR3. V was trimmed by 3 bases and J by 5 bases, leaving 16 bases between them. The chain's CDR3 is CASSLGGLGSETQYF. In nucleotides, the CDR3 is TGTGCCAGCAGCTTGGGGGGTCTAGGGTCGGAGACCCAGTACTTC.

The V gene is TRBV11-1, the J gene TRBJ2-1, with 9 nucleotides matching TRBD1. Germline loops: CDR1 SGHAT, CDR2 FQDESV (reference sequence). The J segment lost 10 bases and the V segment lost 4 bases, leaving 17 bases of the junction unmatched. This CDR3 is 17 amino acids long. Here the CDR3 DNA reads TGTGCCAGCAGCTCGTCCCCATGGACAGGGGCCTCCTACGAGCAGTTCTTC. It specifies CASSSSPWTGASYEQFF.

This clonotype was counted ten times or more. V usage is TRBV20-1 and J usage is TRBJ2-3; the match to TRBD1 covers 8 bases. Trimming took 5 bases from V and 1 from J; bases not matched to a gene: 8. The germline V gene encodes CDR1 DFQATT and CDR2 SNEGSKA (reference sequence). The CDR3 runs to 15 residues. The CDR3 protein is CSAQTDRDRTDTQYF. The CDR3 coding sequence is TGCAGTGCTCAAACGGACAGGGATCGCACAGATACGCAGTATTTT.

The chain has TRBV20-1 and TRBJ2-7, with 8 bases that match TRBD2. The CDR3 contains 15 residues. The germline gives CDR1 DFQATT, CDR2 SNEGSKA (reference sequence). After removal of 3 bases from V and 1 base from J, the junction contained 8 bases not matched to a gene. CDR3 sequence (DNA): TGCAGTGCTAGTGCCGGGGGGGGGTCATCCTACGAGCAGTACTTC. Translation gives CSASAGGGSSYEQYF.

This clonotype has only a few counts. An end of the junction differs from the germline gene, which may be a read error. The CDR3 DNA sequence: TGCGCCAGCAACCAAAGGACTAGCGGGGGGGCCGACGAGCAGTTCTTC. Translating it yields CASNQRTSGGADEQFF. The rearrangement links TRBV4-1 to TRBJ2-1; 15 bases agree with TRBD2. CDR1 and CDR2 from the germline V gene are MGHRA and YSYEKL. This CDR3 spans 16 amino acids.

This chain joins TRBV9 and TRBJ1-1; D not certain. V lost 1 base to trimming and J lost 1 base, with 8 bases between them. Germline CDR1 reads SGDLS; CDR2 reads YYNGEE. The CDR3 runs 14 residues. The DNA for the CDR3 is TGTGCCAGCAGCGTATCTTGGGCGAACACTGAAGCTTTCTTT. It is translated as CASSVSWANTEAFF.

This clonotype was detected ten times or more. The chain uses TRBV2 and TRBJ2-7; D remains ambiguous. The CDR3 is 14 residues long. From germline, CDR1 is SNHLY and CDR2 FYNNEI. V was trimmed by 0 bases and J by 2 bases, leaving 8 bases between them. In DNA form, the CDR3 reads TGTGCCAGCAGTGAAGCGTGGCCGACCTACGAGCAGTACTTC. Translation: CASSEAWPTYEQYF.

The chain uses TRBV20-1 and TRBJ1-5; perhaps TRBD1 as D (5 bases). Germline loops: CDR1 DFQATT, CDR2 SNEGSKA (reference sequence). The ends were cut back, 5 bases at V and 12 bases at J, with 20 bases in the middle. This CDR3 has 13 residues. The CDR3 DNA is TGCAGTGCTGAGGGACTGCCCGGAGAACTCCAGCATTTT. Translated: CSAEGLPGELQHF.

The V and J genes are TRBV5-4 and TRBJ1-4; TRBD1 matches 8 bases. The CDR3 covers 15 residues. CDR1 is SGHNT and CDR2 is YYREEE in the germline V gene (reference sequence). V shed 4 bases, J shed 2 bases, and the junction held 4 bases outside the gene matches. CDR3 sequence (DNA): TGTGCCAGCAGCCAACGACAGGGGACTAATGAAAAACTGTTTTTT. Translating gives CASSQRQGTNEKLFF.

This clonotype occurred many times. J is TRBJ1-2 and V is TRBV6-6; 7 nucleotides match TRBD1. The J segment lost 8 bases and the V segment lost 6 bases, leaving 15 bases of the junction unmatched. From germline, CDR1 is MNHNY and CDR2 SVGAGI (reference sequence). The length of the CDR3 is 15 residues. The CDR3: CASRRSNRGPGGYTF. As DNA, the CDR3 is TGTGCCAGCAGGCGTAGTAACAGGGGCCCAGGCGGCTACACCTTC.

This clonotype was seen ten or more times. The CDR3 nucleotides read TGTGCCTGGAGTAGGCCAGTCGGGGGCTACACCTTC. Protein product: CAWSRPVGGYTF. V gene TRBV30 combines with J gene TRBJ1-2; no clear D. CDR1 and CDR2 from the germline V gene are GTSNPN and SVGIG (reference sequence). The V and J ends lost 2 bases and 8 bases respectively, with 12 bases between them. The CDR3 sequence is 12 residues long.

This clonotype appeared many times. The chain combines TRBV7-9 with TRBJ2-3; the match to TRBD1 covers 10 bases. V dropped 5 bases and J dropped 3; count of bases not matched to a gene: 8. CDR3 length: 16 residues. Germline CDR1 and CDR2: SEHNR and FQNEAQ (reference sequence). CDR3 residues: CASSATGTGVTDTQYF. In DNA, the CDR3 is TGTGCCAGCAGCGCGACCGGGACAGGGGTAACAGATACGCAGTATTTT.